A single sample is the source of the 19 T cell receptor beta chains below, sequenced in a study of Ad26.COV2.S vaccination and SARS-CoV-2 variants. Measured with immunoSEQ multiplex PCR; TCRdb has only the in-frame clones, and not every one. Found here are 350,000 to 400,000 clones, 88% of them singletons; the top ten hold 3.5%. Described treatment: 15 to 20 received Ad26.COV2.S at low or high dose, single or two shots; a few received placebo; per-sample allocation not given. The samples date from day 63 after the first vaccine or placebo injection. The specimen comprised peripheral blood, sampled in a trial of Ad26.COV2.S vaccine versus placebo. All receptors derive from a person aged 18-65 years who received the Ad26.COV2.S COVID-19 vaccine or a placebo.

The CDR3 bases are TGTGCCAGCAGCCCTTCGGGAAGCACTGAAGCTTTCTTT. It yields the protein CASSPSGSTEAFF. V usage is TRBV9 and J usage is TRBJ1-1; D ambiguous. Trimming took off 4 bases at V and 4 bases at J, with 11 bases between the two ends. The CDR3 contains 13 residues. Per the germline V gene, CDR1 is SGDLS and CDR2 is YYNGEE. The full variable domain, with the rest looked up from reference TRBV9 and TRBJ1-1, is DSGVTQTPKHLITATGQRVTLRCSPRSGDLSVYWYQQSLDQGLQFLIQYYNGEERAKGNILERFSAQQFPDLHSELNLSSLELGDSALYFCASSPSGSTEAFFGQGTRLTVV.

The chain uses TRBV10-1 and TRBJ2-3; TRBD2 agrees at 8 bases. The CDR3 consists of 16 residues. V lost 2 bases, J lost 2 bases, and 6 bases stayed unmatched. In germline, CDR1 is WNHNN, CDR2 SYGVQD (reference sequence). CDR3 sequence (DNA): TGCGCCAGCAGTGAGGGGGTACTAGCGGTCACAGATACGCAGTATTTT. It codes for CASSEGVLAVTDTQYF.

The chain has TRBV5-4 and TRBJ1-2, with a weak D call TRBD1 (5 bases). Looked up from germline, CDR1 is SGHNT and CDR2 is YYREEE (reference sequence). This CDR3 contains 15 residues. V shed 0 bases and J shed 6 bases, with 15 bases lying between them. CDR3 residues: CASSLAGGFSNGYTF. The CDR3 nucleotides are TGTGCCAGCAGCTTGGCGGGGGGGTTCTCTAATGGCTACACCTTC. The whole variable domain, filled in from reference TRBV5-4 and TRBJ1-2, reads ETGVTQSPTHLIKTRGQQVTLRCSSQSGHNTVSWYQQALGQGPQFIFQYYREEENGRGNFPPRFSGLQFPNYSSELNVNALELDDSALYLCASSLAGGFSNGYTFGSGTRLTVV.

The chain carries TRBV6-5 and TRBJ2-7; the D is unclear. There are 13 residues in the CDR3. Germline V lookup: CDR1 MNHEY, CDR2 SVGAGI. Trimming pared 8 bases from V and 0 bases from J, leaving 11 bases between. CDR3 protein: CASARSLSYEQYF. CDR3 DNA: TGTGCCAGCGCCCGGAGCCTCTCCTACGAGCAGTACTTC.

The chain has TRBV19 and TRBJ2-3; 8 nucleotides align to TRBD1. Germline-derived CDR1 and CDR2 are LNHDA and SQIVND (reference sequence). The CDR3 has 16 residues. Losses at the gene ends were 5 bases for V and 1 base for J; bases not matched to a gene: 8. In nucleotides, the CDR3 is TGTGCCAGTAGTCACAGGACAGGGCGCGGCACAGATACGCAGTATTTT. This sequence encodes CASSHRTGRGTDTQYF.

The J gene is TRBJ2-3, the V gene TRBV5-1; 7 bases agree with TRBD1. The CDR3 runs 14 residues. V was pared by 4 bases and J by 3 bases, with 5 bases of the junction left unmatched. Germline CDR1 and CDR2: SGHRS and YFSETQ. The CDR3 loop is CASSKGQSTDTQYF. In DNA, the CDR3 is TGCGCCAGCAGCAAGGGACAGAGTACAGATACGCAGTATTTT.

The chain combines TRBV7-9 with TRBJ1-5; possible D gene TRBD1, 6 bases. This CDR3 contains 15 residues. The V end lost 5 bases, the J end lost 0 bases, and 11 bases lay between the germline ends. CDR1 and CDR2 (germline): SEHNR, FQNEAQ (reference sequence). CDR3 nucleotide sequence: TGTGCCAGCAGCCAGGGGACAATTAGCAATCAGCCCCAGCATTTT. Translated: CASSQGTISNQPQHF.

The V gene is TRBV10-1, the J gene TRBJ2-1; tentatively, D is TRBD1 (6 bases). The CDR3 runs to 14 residues. In germline, CDR1 is WNHNN, CDR2 SYGVQD (reference sequence). The V gene lost 3 bases and the J gene lost 4 bases, with 10 bases spanning the gap. CDR3 protein: CASSDWGPYNEQFF. The CDR3 region has the DNA TGCGCCAGCAGTGATTGGGGGCCTTACAATGAGCAGTTCTTC.

The V and J genes are TRBV4-1 and TRBJ1-4, with D maybe TRBD1 (5 bases). The CDR3 runs to 14 residues. V lost 5 bases and J 4 bases, leaving 11 bases between the germline ends. Germline CDR1 is MGHRA and CDR2 is YSYEKL. The CDR3 spells CASSWEGSNEKLFF. For the CDR3, the DNA is TGCGCCAGCAGCTGGGAGGGGAGTAATGAAAAACTGTTTTTT.

CDR3 nucleotides: TGTGCCAGCAGTGGGGACAACACCGGGGAGCTGTTTTTT. Protein: CASSGDNTGELFF. The chain employs TRBV6-4 and TRBJ2-2, with D tentatively TRBD1 or TRBD2 (5 bases each). Between the trimmed V and J ends, which lost 4 bases and 2 bases, there was a span of 5 bases. The length of the CDR3 is 13 residues. CDR1 MRHNA and CDR2 SNTAGT come from the germline V gene.

This sequence joins TRBV6-2 or TRBV6-3 and TRBJ2-3; possibly TRBD2 for D (6 bases). From germline, CDR1 is MNHEY and CDR2 SVGEGT. The CDR3 sequence is 15 residues long. Trimming left V 0 bases short and J 10 bases short, with 17 bases between. The CDR3 DNA is TGTGCCAGCAGTTACTCGCGGGGCCCGCCCTCGCCGCAGTATTTT. It translates to CASSYSRGPPSPQYF.

This chain joins TRBV5-1 and TRBJ2-5; maybe TRBD1 (5 bases). This CDR3 has 13 residues. Germline lookup yields CDR1 SGHRS and CDR2 YFSETQ. V lost 5 bases and J lost 7, with 15 bases in between. CDR3 sequence: CASRRDSATTQYF. CDR3 bases: TGCGCCAGCAGACGAGACAGCGCGACGACCCAGTACTTC.

The rearrangement links TRBV27 to TRBJ2-7; possibly TRBD1 for D (5 bases). The CDR3 covers 15 residues. Germline V lookup: CDR1 MNHEY, CDR2 SMNVEV (reference sequence). V shed 7 bases and J shed 3 bases, with 19 bases lying between them. This CDR3 reads CASTTFEAGFYEQYF. For the CDR3, the DNA is TGTGCCAGCACAACGTTTGAGGCAGGGTTCTACGAGCAGTACTTC.

J is TRBJ2-5 and V is TRBV5-1, with D tentatively TRBD2 (6 bases). V was clipped by 4 bases and J by 2 bases, with 15 bases between them. The CDR3 is made up of 15 amino acids. Germline values: CDR1 SGHRS, CDR2 YFSETQ. The chain's CDR3 is CASSLSGSRQETQYF. CDR3 nucleotides: TGCGCCAGCAGCCTAAGCGGGTCGCGGCAAGAGACCCAGTACTTC.

This sequence joins TRBV7-9 and TRBJ2-6, with unresolved D. The ends were cut back, 5 bases at V and 1 base at J, with 18 bases in the middle. The CDR3 spans 18 residues. CDR1 is SEHNR, CDR2 FQNEAQ, per germline (reference sequence). The DNA of the CDR3 is TGTGCCAGCAGCAACCGACCAGCTACCAGTTCTGGGGCCAACGTCCTGACTTTC. Translating it yields CASSNRPATSSGANVLTF.

The chain combines TRBV19 with TRBJ1-6; D is perhaps TRBD1 (5 bases). Germline CDR1 and CDR2: LNHDA and SQIVND (reference sequence). Trimming shortened V by 6 bases and J by 10 bases, and 22 bases separated the two germline ends. CDR3 size: 16 residues. As DNA, the CDR3 is TGTGCCAGTAGCACGATGCTGGGGCAGGAGGGATCACCCCTCCACTTT. Translated, it gives CASSTMLGQEGSPLHF.

The rearrangement links TRBV24-1 to TRBJ2-5, with 8 bases aligning to TRBD1. This CDR3 spans 14 amino acids. Germline-derived CDR1 and CDR2 are KGHDR and SFDVKD. J was trimmed by 5 bases and V by 5 bases; bases with no gene match: 6. The CDR3 spells CATSASGGGETQYF. The CDR3 bases are TGTGCCACCAGTGCTTCAGGGGGCGGGGAGACCCAGTACTTC.

This clone was detected only once. V is TRBV29-1 and J is TRBJ2-4; D is unclear. V lost 6 bases and J lost 7, with 10 bases in between. The CDR3 has 11 amino acids. CDR1 is SQVTM and CDR2 is ANQGSEA in the germline V gene. The CDR3 DNA follows: TGCAGCGTCGAGACACGGAACATTCAGTACTTC. Protein: CSVETRNIQYF.

This clone was observed a handful of times. This chain uses TRBV7-9 with TRBJ2-3, with no clear D. This CDR3 contains 16 residues. Trimming took off 5 bases at V and 0 bases at J, with 15 bases between the two ends. CDR1 SEHNR and CDR2 FQNEAQ come from the germline V gene (reference sequence). The CDR3 loop reads CASSPLQITSTDTQYF. DNA of the CDR3: TGTGCCAGCAGCCCCCTCCAGATAACTAGCACAGATACGCAGTATTTT.